Sequencing of this T cell receptor beta chain was carried out in a study of OX40 agonist ivuxolimab in advanced cancers. The overall study: The drug used for patients, ivuxolimab, was an agonistic anti-OX40 (CD134) antibody.

Clones were read by immunoSEQ multiplex PCR, and TCRdb kept only the in-frame ones, dropping some. The table lists some 20,000 clones, approximately 87% of them singletons, with roughly 25% in the top ten. Study outcomes and limitations: The CD4+ and CD8+ T cells in the blood had expanded clonally by week 6 at 0.1 to 3.0 mg/kg. Some of the nonresponding patients also showed low levels of normalized T-cell clonal expansion.

V shed 4 bases, J shed 4 bases, and the junction held 11 bases outside the gene matches. The CDR3 is 17 residues long. Germline CDR1 SGHNT, CDR2 YYREEE (reference sequence). As concerns this clone: Its antigen is unidentified.

The V call is TRBV5-4, the J call TRBJ2-6; 7 bases are shared with TRBD1. The specimen was CD4+ or CD8+ T cells sorted from blood, collected in a trial of the OX40 agonist ivuxolimab. The TCR comes from an adult with an advanced solid tumor such as melanoma, head and neck, liver or kidney cancer. CDR3 sequence: CASSAGTVKSGANVLTF. In DNA, the CDR3 is TGTGCCAGCAGCGCAGGGACAGTGAAATCAGGGGCCAACGTCCTGACTTTC.